Sequencing of this TCR beta chain was carried out in a study of blood T cell dynamics during melanoma immunotherapy. Background on the study: First-line therapy was either pembrolizumab or nivolumab with ipilimumab for metastatic melanoma.

The time point denotes: pre-treatment baseline. In regard to this clone: Its antigen is unidentified.

Points from the study as a whole: At W3, later disease-control patients showed bifurcated PBMC repertoire changes, unlike progressors.

Here immunoSEQ multiplex PCR was the method, and the copy in TCRdb shows in-frame clones only, minus some. The sample includes a few thousand clones, around 87% of them seen just once. This CDR3 is 14 amino acids long. V shed 2 bases and J 5 bases; nucleotides not matched to a gene: 4. Germline loops: CDR1 SGHTA, CDR2 FQGNSA. The chain joins TRBV7-2 to TRBJ2-3; TRBD2 aligns across 7 bases. The origin of this receptor is a human donor with melanoma. The sample was blood, taken from a patient treated with checkpoint blockade. CDR3 sequence: CASSLNGRGDTQYF. The CDR3 DNA follows: TGTGCCAGCAGCTTAAATGGGAGGGGAGATACGCAGTATTTT.